Following are 2 T cell receptor beta chains from one sample sequenced in a study of T cell repertoires in cytomegalovirus infection. TCRdb called the reads again in MiXCR, with one record for every CDR3 protein. The sample includes some 200,000 distinct CDR3 sequences, approximately 20% seen only once; the top ten take approximately 3%. The sequenced material came from PBMCs. These receptors were obtained from a human donor in good health (CMV status not recorded). Some clones in this sample may be carry-over from other donors' samples.

This rearrangement joins TRBV18 to TRBJ2-2; perhaps D is TRBD1 or TRBD2 (5 bases each). CDR3 length equals 16 residues. Trimming cost V 0 bases and J 1 base, with 9 bases left between them. Germline V lookup: CDR1 KGHSH, CDR2 LQKENI. CDR3 DNA sequence: TGTGCCAGCTCACCACCGACGGGGCTGAACACCGGGGAGCTGTTTTTT. Translated, it gives CASSPPTGLNTGELFF.

The gene calls are TRBV29-1 and TRBJ1-1, with D perhaps matching TRBD1 (6 bases). CDR1 SQVTM and CDR2 ANQGSEA come from the germline V gene. This CDR3 spans 13 amino acids. V was trimmed by 5 bases and J by 4 bases, leaving 14 bases between them. The DNA of the CDR3 is TGCAGCGTTAACAATAGGGGGGGCACTGAAGCTTTCTTT. Protein: CSVNNRGGTEAFF. The whole variable domain, filled in from reference TRBV29-1 and TRBJ1-1, reads SAVISQKPSRDICQRGTSLTIQCQVDSQVTMMFWYRQQPGQSLTLIATANQGSEATYESGFVIDKFPISRPNLTFSTLTVSNMSPEDSSIYLCSVNNRGGTEAFFGQGTRLTVV.